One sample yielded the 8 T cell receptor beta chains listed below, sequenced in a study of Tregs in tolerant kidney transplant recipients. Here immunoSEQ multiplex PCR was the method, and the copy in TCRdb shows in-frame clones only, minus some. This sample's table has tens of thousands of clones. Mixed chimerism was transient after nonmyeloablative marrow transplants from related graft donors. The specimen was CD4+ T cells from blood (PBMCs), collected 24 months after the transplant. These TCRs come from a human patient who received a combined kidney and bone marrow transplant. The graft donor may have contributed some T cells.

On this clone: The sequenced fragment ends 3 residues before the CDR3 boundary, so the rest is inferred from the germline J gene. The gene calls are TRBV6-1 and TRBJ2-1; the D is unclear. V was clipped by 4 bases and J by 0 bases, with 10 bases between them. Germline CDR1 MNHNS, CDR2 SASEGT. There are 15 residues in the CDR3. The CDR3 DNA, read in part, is TGTGCCAGCAGTGTCCCGTCGGGCTCCTACAATGAG. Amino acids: CASSVPSGSYNE. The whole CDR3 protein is CASSVPSGSYNEQFF.

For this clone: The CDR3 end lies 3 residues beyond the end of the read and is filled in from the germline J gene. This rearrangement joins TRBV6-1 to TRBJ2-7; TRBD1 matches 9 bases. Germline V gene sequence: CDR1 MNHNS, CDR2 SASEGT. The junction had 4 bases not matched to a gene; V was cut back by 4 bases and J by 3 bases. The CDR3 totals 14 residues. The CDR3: CASSAGQGNYEQYF. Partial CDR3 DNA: TGTGCCAGCAGTGCGGGACAGGGAAACTACGAG.

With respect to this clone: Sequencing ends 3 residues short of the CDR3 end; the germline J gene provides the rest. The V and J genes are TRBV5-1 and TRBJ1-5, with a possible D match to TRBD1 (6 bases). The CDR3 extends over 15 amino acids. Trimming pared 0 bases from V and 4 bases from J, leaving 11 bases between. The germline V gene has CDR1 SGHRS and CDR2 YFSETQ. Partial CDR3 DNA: TGCGCCAGCAGCTTGGGATCTACAGGGAATCAGCCC. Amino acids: CASSLGSTGNQP. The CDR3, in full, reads CASSLGSTGNQPQHF.

The CDR3 protein is CASSPPGTGDISNQPQHF. The covered CDR3 bases are TGTGCCAGCTCACCACCGGGGACAGGGGACATTAGCAATCAGCCC. This chain connects TRBV18 to TRBJ1-5, with 10 positions matching TRBD1. The read halts 3 residues ahead of the CDR3 end, with the missing end drawn from the germline J gene. CDR3 length: 18 residues. From germline, CDR1 is KGHSH and CDR2 LQKENI. Trimming took 0 bases from V and 0 from J; bases not matched to a gene: 5.

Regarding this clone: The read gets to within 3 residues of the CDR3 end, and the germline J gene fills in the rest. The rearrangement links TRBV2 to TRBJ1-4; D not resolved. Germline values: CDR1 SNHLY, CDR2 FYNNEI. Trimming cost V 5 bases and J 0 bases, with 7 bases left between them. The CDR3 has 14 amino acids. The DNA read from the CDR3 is TGTGCCAGCAGTTTACAGACAACTAATGAAAAA. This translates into CASSLQTTNEK. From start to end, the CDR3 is CASSLQTTNEKLFF.

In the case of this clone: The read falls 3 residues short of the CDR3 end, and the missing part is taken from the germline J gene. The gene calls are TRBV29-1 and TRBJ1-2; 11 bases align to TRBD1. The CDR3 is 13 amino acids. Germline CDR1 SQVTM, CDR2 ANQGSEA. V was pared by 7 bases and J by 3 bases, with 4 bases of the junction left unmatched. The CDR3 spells CSARTGGDYGYTF. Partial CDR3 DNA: TGCAGCGCCCGGACAGGGGGCGACTATGGC.

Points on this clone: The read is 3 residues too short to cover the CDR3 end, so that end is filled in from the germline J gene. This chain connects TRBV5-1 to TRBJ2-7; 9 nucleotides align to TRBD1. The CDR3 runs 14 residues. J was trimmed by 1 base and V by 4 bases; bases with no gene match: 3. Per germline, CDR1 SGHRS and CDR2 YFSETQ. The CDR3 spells CASSKGQGSYEQYF. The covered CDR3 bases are TGCGCCAGCAGCAAGGGACAGGGATCCTACGAG.

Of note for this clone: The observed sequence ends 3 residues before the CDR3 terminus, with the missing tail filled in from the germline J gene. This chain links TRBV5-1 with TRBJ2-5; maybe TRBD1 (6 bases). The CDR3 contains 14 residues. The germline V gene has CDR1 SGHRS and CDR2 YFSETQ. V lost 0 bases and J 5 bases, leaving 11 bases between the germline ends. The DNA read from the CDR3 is TGCGCCAGCAGCTTGGGCCAGGGGAAGGAGACC. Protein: CASSLGQGKET. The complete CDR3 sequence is CASSLGQGKETQYF.